A single sample is the source of the 25 T cell receptor beta chains below, sequenced in a study of blood T cell repertoires in COVID-19. The table came from immunoSEQ multiplex PCR; TCRdb's copy has only in-frame clones and leaves some out. The data contain around 250,000 clones, 85% to 90% of them singletons. The sample taken for sequencing was peripheral blood. These TCRs come from a woman in her seventies with active or convalescent COVID-19.

The rearrangement uses TRBV5-1 and TRBJ2-5, with D perhaps matching TRBD1 (5 bases). V was shortened by 3 bases and J by 4 bases, with 16 bases between the two germline ends. Germline V gene sequence: CDR1 SGHRS, CDR2 YFSETQ. CDR3 length: 15 amino acids. Here the CDR3 DNA reads TGCGCCAGCAGCTCTAGGGGCCTAGGTGGAGAGACCCAGTACTTC. Translation: CASSSRGLGGETQYF.

The chain is built from TRBV9 and TRBJ1-4, with TRBD1 matching 8 bases. Trimming took 2 bases from V and 8 from J; bases not matched to a gene: 5. From germline, CDR1 is SGDLS and CDR2 YYNGEE. The CDR3 extends over 14 amino acids. The CDR3 nucleotides are TGTGCCAGCAGCGTCGGGACAGGTGGCGAAAAACTGTTTTTT. This codes for CASSVGTGGEKLFF.

The chain carries TRBV18 and TRBJ2-1; 7 bases are a match to TRBD1. This CDR3 region has 13 residues. Trimming took 5 bases from V and 8 from J; bases not matched to a gene: 6. Germline assignment: CDR1 KGHSH and CDR2 LQKENI. DNA for the CDR3: TGTGCCAGCTCAAAACAGGGGCGCGATGAGCAGTTCTTC. Residues: CASSKQGRDEQFF.

This chain joins TRBV19 and TRBJ1-2; no definite D call. V lost 6 bases to trimming and J lost 5 bases, with 10 bases between them. The CDR3 sequence is 12 residues long. Germline CDR1 LNHDA, CDR2 SQIVND (reference sequence). CDR3: CASRTYPYGYTF. DNA for the CDR3: TGTGCCAGTAGGACATACCCGTATGGCTACACCTTC.

This clone appeared once. This sequence joins TRBV11-2 and TRBJ1-5; D remains ambiguous. V lost 1 base and J lost 4, with 5 bases in between. Germline V gives CDR1 SGHAT, CDR2 FQNNGV. The CDR3 contains 13 residues. CDR3 protein: CASSLVPNQPQHF. The DNA of the CDR3 is TGTGCCAGCAGCTTAGTTCCGAATCAGCCCCAGCATTTT.

This chain joins TRBV6-5 and TRBJ1-6, with D hard to call. This CDR3 is 15 amino acids long. Germline assignment: CDR1 MNHEY and CDR2 SVGAGI. V lost 5 bases and J lost 7, with 15 bases in between. The CDR3 bases are TGTGCCAGCAGTCGCCCGGGAAATGGGAATTCACCCCTCCACTTT. This translates into CASSRPGNGNSPLHF.

This clone has just one count. The V call is TRBV6-5, the J call TRBJ2-7, with 9 bases fitting TRBD1. V gave up 5 bases and J gave up 6 bases; unmatched junction bases: 11. Germline CDR1 reads MNHEY; CDR2 reads SVGAGI. There are 15 residues in the CDR3. The CDR3 bases are TGTGCCAGCAGTCACGGGGACAGGGTAATTGGCGAGCAGTACTTC. It is translated as CASSHGDRVIGEQYF.

This chain connects TRBV5-6 to TRBJ1-3; tentative D call: TRBD1 (6 bases). Trimming stripped 4 bases from V and 2 bases from J, with 10 bases between. CDR3 length: 14 residues. From germline, CDR1 is SGHDT and CDR2 YYEEEE. For the CDR3, the DNA is TGTGCCAGCAGCCGGGACAACACTGGAAACACCATATATTTT. This encodes CASSRDNTGNTIYF.

The chain joins TRBV4-3 to TRBJ1-1, with D unclear. The CDR3 loop spans 13 amino acids. V shed 6 bases and J shed 1 base, with 9 bases lying between them. Germline V gene sequence: CDR1 LGHNA, CDR2 YSLEER. The CDR3 here is CASRLSRNTEAFF. The CDR3 region has the DNA TGCGCCAGCAGGTTATCGCGGAACACTGAAGCTTTCTTT.

The rearrangement joins TRBV27 to TRBJ1-2, with 7 bases identical to TRBD1. This CDR3 has 15 residues. The germline V gene has CDR1 MNHEY and CDR2 SMNVEV (reference sequence). V lost 6 bases, J lost 3 bases, and 10 bases stayed unmatched. CDR3 amino acids: CASRVGGRVDYGYTF. The CDR3 DNA reads as TGTGCCAGCAGAGTAGGGGGCAGAGTTGACTATGGCTACACCTTC.

This clone was seen a handful of times. The V gene is TRBV2, the J gene TRBJ1-3; D is unresolved. The ends were cut back, 8 bases at V and 2 bases at J, with 7 bases in the middle. Germline loops: CDR1 SNHLY, CDR2 FYNNEI. This CDR3 is built from 12 residues. This CDR3 is CASEEAGNTIYF. The CDR3 DNA reads TGTGCCAGCGAAGAGGCTGGAAACACCATATATTTT.

The gene calls are TRBV6-5 and TRBJ1-1; D remains ambiguous. This CDR3 spans 13 amino acids. V lost 6 bases to trimming and J lost 1 base, with 9 bases between them. From germline, CDR1 is MNHEY and CDR2 SVGAGI. CDR3 in amino acids: CASRPMANTEAFF. The CDR3 coding sequence is TGTGCCAGCAGACCGATGGCGAACACTGAAGCTTTCTTT.

This clone was seen a handful of times. The CDR3, as DNA: TGTGCCAGCAGCAACGGAGGGGGGGCCTATGGCTACACCTTC. Residues: CASSNGGGAYGYTF. The rearrangement joins TRBV5-6 to TRBJ1-2, with D perhaps TRBD1 (6 bases). The CDR3 totals 14 residues. With 4 bases removed from V and 4 bases from J, the gap between germline ends came to 14 bases. Germline CDR1 is SGHDT and CDR2 is YYEEEE.

V is TRBV14 and J is TRBJ1-2, with 7 nucleotides matching TRBD1. Germline lookup yields CDR1 SGHDN and CDR2 FVKESK. V gave up 4 bases and J gave up 8 bases; unmatched junction bases: 7. CDR3 length equals 13 residues. CDR3 nucleotides: TGTGCCAGCAGCCCTCAACGACAGGGAGGCTACACCTTC. Translation gives CASSPQRQGGYTF.

The J gene is TRBJ1-5, the V gene TRBV19; D gene ambiguous. Trimming cost V 5 bases and J 5 bases, with 7 bases left between them. The CDR3 runs 12 residues. In germline, CDR1 is LNHDA, CDR2 SQIVND (reference sequence). DNA of the CDR3: TGTGCCAGTAGTGCAGGTGATCAGCCCCAGCATTTT. This gives the protein CASSAGDQPQHF.

This chain connects TRBV3-1 (or the pseudogene TRBV3-2) to TRBJ2-7; 7 nucleotides match TRBD2. The CDR3 sequence is 14 residues long. Germline CDR1 reads LGHDT; CDR2 reads YNNKEL (reference sequence). Trimming at V came to 1 base and at J to 5 bases, leaving 5 bases not matched to a gene. CDR3: CASSQVSGRDEQYF. The CDR3 DNA reads TGTGCCAGCAGCCAAGTATCAGGGAGGGACGAGCAGTACTTC.

This clone was seen a single time. Distinct nucleotide sequences in the sample also encode this CDR3. The chain combines TRBV6-5 with TRBJ1-5, with D perhaps TRBD1 (5 bases). CDR1 and CDR2 (germline): MNHEY, SVGAGI. The CDR3 totals 13 residues. Trimming cost V 7 bases and J 7 bases, with 14 bases left between them. The CDR3 DNA is TGTGCCAGCACCCGCGGGGGGGGACAGCCCCAGCATTTT. Translated: CASTRGGGQPQHF.

The chain has TRBV19 and TRBJ1-3; a possible D gene is TRBD1 (6 bases). The CDR3 covers 15 residues. V was pared by 4 bases and J by 3 bases, with 13 bases between. Germline assignment: CDR1 LNHDA and CDR2 SQIVND (reference sequence). The CDR3 loop reads CASSNPGGLGNTIYF. Written as DNA, the CDR3 is TGTGCCAGTAGTAATCCCGGGGGGCTTGGAAACACCATATATTTT. The full variable domain, its missing parts supplied by reference TRBV19 and TRBJ1-3, is DGGITQSPKYLFRKEGQNVTLSCEQNLNHDAMYWYRQDPGQGLRLIYYSQIVNDFQKGDIAEGYSVSREKKESFPLTVTSAQKNPTAFYLCASSNPGGLGNTIYFGEGSWLTVV.

This chain connects TRBV12-3 or TRBV12-4 to TRBJ1-5, with no clear D. The CDR3 is 13 residues long. V was clipped by 7 bases and J by 5 bases, with 12 bases between them. CDR3 loop: CASNLRLDQPQHF. DNA for the CDR3: TGTGCCAGCAACCTCCGACTCGATCAGCCCCAGCATTTT.

V is TRBV9 and J is TRBJ1-2; no reliable D call. The CDR3 covers 14 residues. Trimming left V 0 bases short and J 4 bases short, with 10 bases between. CDR1 is SGDLS, CDR2 YYNGEE, per germline. As DNA, the CDR3 is TGTGCCAGCAGCGTAGAAGTTTCGGGCTATGGCTACACCTTC. The encoded protein is CASSVEVSGYGYTF.

The chain is built from TRBV15 and TRBJ1-4; D may be TRBD1 (6 bases). Looked up from germline, CDR1 is LNHNV and CDR2 is YYDKDF (reference sequence). V lost 0 bases, J lost 3 bases, and 11 bases lay in between. CDR3 length equals 16 residues. Written as DNA, the CDR3 is TGTGCCACCAGCAGAGATCCGGCAGGGGCTAATGAAAAACTGTTTTTT. This translates into CATSRDPAGANEKLFF.

The chain is built from TRBV18 and TRBJ2-7; 7 bases are shared with TRBD1. The trim removed 3 bases at V and 3 bases at J, leaving 5 bases unmatched. The CDR3 is 14 amino acids. Germline V gene data show CDR1 as KGHSH and CDR2 as LQKENI. CDR3 nucleotide sequence: TGTGCCAGCTCACCCCGGGACAGTCTCTACGAGCAGTACTTC. It specifies CASSPRDSLYEQYF.

The chain links TRBV7-6 to TRBJ2-6; D is undetermined. CDR1 and CDR2 from the germline V gene are SGHVS and FNYEAQ. CDR3 size: 16 residues. Trimming cost V 0 bases and J 1 base, with 7 bases left between them. The DNA of the CDR3 is TGTGCCAGCAGCTTAGCACGCGCTTCTGGGGCCAACGTCCTGACTTTC. Residues: CASSLARASGANVLTF.

This chain connects TRBV9 to TRBJ1-2; 11 bases are shared with TRBD1. The J segment lost 7 bases and the V segment lost 3 bases, leaving 8 bases of the junction unmatched. CDR1 is SGDLS, CDR2 YYNGEE, per germline. The CDR3 spans 15 residues. The CDR3 DNA is TGTGCCAGCAGCGCTAACACGGGACAGGGGGTTGGCTACACCTTC. As protein: CASSANTGQGVGYTF.

J is TRBJ2-3 and V is TRBV7-2; possibly TRBD2 for D (5 bases). The CDR3 spans 13 residues. V was pared by 2 bases and J by 5 bases, with 8 bases between. CDR1 is SGHTA, CDR2 FQGNSA, per germline. This CDR3 reads CASSLTSLDTQYF. Written as DNA, the CDR3 is TGTGCCAGCAGCTTAACTAGTCTAGATACGCAGTATTTT. Combining the CDR3 with reference TRBV7-2 and TRBJ2-3 gives the whole variable domain GAGVSQSPSNKVTEKGKDVELRCDPISGHTALYWYRQSLGQGLEFLIYFQGNSAPDKSGLPSDRFSAERTGGSVSTLTIQRTQQEDSAVYLCASSLTSLDTQYFGPGTRLTVL.